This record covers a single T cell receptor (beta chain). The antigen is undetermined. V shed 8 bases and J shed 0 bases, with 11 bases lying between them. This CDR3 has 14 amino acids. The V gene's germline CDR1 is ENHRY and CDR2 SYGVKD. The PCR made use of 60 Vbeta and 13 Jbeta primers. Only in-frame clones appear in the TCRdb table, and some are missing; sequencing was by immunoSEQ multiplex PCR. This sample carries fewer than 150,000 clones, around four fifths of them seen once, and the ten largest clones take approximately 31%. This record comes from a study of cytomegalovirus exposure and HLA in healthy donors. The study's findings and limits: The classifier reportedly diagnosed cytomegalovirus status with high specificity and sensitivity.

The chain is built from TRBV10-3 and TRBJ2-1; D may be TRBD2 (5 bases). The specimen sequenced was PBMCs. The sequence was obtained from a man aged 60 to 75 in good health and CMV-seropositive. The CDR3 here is CAIGPGNSYNEQFF. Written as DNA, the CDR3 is TGTGCCATCGGCCCGGGGAACTCCTACAATGAGCAGTTCTTC.